This note documents a single T cell receptor (beta chain) sequence. Its specificity is unknown. The data were obtained in a study of blood T cells in healthy people across ages. Study conclusions and caveats: Compared with aged donors, long-lived donors showed fewer expanded clones, suggesting selection.

It was with a sample-barcoded 5' primer and a J-beta primer mix that a second PCR of about 6 to 11 cycles was run. Carrying 12 random nucleotides, a template-switch adaptor labeled each individual cDNA molecule. TCRdb re-analysed the 5' RACE reads in MiXCR, keeping a single row per CDR3 protein. The repertoire holds 500,000 to 550,000 distinct CDR3 sequences, with around 24% as singletons. The length of the CDR3 is 19 residues. Looked up from germline, CDR1 is DFQATT and CDR2 is SNEGSKA (reference sequence). The V gene lost 1 base and the J gene lost 5 bases, with 29 bases spanning the gap. The sample was also reused in another study, on T cells of mothers and their children. As that study records: Among related mother-child pairs, overlap was slightly higher than in unrelated pairs, though not significantly.

The sequenced material came from blood. This receptor was obtained from a boy younger than 18 in good health. The gene calls are TRBV20-1 and TRBJ1-2; tentatively, D is TRBD1 (5 bases). The CDR3 sequence: CSARAPGVAGPGVWYGYTF. The CDR3 nucleotides are TGCAGTGCTAGAGCCCCGGGGGTAGCAGGACCTGGGGTTTGGTATGGCTACACCTTC.